The 17 T cell receptor beta chains reported below all come from one sample, sequenced in a study of blood T cell repertoires in COVID-19. Only in-frame clones appear in the TCRdb table, and some are missing; sequencing was by immunoSEQ multiplex PCR. The repertoire holds approximately 230,000 clones, with around 86% as singletons. Sequenced sample: PBMCs or T cells enriched from blood (not recorded which). The origin of the receptors is a man aged 18 to 35 who had recovered from COVID-19.

The V call is TRBV29-1, the J call TRBJ2-5, with D perhaps matching TRBD1 (5 bases). The ends were cut back, 4 bases at V and 2 bases at J, with 11 bases in the middle. Germline values: CDR1 SQVTM, CDR2 ANQGSEA. This CDR3 contains 13 residues. CDR3 DNA sequence: TGCAGCGTTGGACAGTCTAATCAAGAGACCCAGTACTTC. Protein product: CSVGQSNQETQYF.

Here the CDR3 reads CAISETSGRDEQFF. CDR3 nucleotide sequence: TGTGCCATCAGTGAGACTAGCGGGAGGGATGAGCAGTTCTTC. This chain links TRBV10-3 with TRBJ2-1; 13 nucleotides match TRBD2. CDR3 length equals 14 residues. The V gene's germline CDR1 is ENHRY and CDR2 SYGVKD. With V trimmed by 2 bases and J by 8 bases, 0 bases remained unmatched.

A single count supports this clone. The chain joins TRBV3-1 (or the pseudogene TRBV3-2) to TRBJ1-1; TRBD1 is a possible D gene (5 bases). The CDR3 runs to 15 residues. The germline V gene encodes CDR1 LGHDT and CDR2 YNNKEL (reference sequence). The V and J ends lost 0 bases and 4 bases respectively, with 12 bases between them. CDR3 in DNA: TGTGCCAGCAGCCAAGATTCAGGGTTTGGCACTGAAGCTTTCTTT. Translated: CASSQDSGFGTEAFF.

The chain joins TRBV15 to TRBJ2-7, with TRBD1 as a possible D gene (7 bases). There are 16 residues in the CDR3. V was shortened by 0 bases and J by 6 bases, with 18 bases between the two germline ends. The germline gives CDR1 LNHNV, CDR2 YYDKDF (reference sequence). The CDR3 region has the DNA TGTGCCACCAGCAGAGATAATGACAGGGTCGGGAGCGAGCAGTACTTC. It encodes CATSRDNDRVGSEQYF.

The chain combines TRBV19 with TRBJ1-4; D is uncertain. Germline V gives CDR1 LNHDA, CDR2 SQIVND (reference sequence). Between the trimmed V and J ends, which lost 2 bases and 6 bases, there was a span of 16 bases. The CDR3 consists of 16 residues. As DNA, the CDR3 is TGTGCCAGTAGTATAACGTCGGAGACGAGGGATGAAAAACTGTTTTTT. This translates into CASSITSETRDEKLFF.

V gene TRBV11-3 combines with J gene TRBJ1-1; the match to TRBD1 covers 10 bases. The CDR3 has 15 amino acids. The germline CDR1 and CDR2 sequences are SGHNT and YENEEA. V was pared by 4 bases and J by 0 bases, with 2 bases of the junction left unmatched. This chain's CDR3 is CASSSDRGLNTEAFF. The CDR3 DNA reads TGTGCCAGCAGCTCAGACAGGGGGCTGAACACTGAAGCTTTCTTT.

V usage is TRBV28 and J usage is TRBJ2-1; 10 nucleotides match TRBD2. J was trimmed by 13 bases and V by 8 bases; bases with no gene match: 14. Germline CDR1 and CDR2: MDHEN and SYDVKM. The CDR3 totals 14 residues. This CDR3 reads CASGGPSGSARQFF. CDR3 in DNA: TGTGCCAGCGGAGGCCCTAGCGGGAGTGCCCGACAGTTCTTC.

This chain joins TRBV3-1 (or the pseudogene TRBV3-2) and TRBJ2-5; 11 bases fit TRBD2. The trim removed 4 bases at V and 3 bases at J, leaving 4 bases unmatched. The CDR3 consists of 15 residues. CDR1 LGHDT and CDR2 YNNKEL come from the germline V gene (reference sequence). Here the CDR3 reads CASSPSSGGKETQYF. The CDR3 DNA reads as TGTGCCAGCAGCCCCTCTAGCGGGGGGAAAGAGACCCAGTACTTC.

The gene calls are TRBV5-1 and TRBJ2-1; D is unresolved. The CDR3 runs 12 residues. The V gene's germline CDR1 is SGHRS and CDR2 YFSETQ. V was cut by 6 bases and J by 8 bases, with 12 bases left in between. The DNA for the CDR3 is TGCGCCAGCAACCCCAATTCGGATGAGCAGTTCTTC. It specifies CASNPNSDEQFF.

The V call is TRBV6-1, the J call TRBJ2-4; possible D gene TRBD2, 7 bases. Germline V CDR1 and CDR2: MNHNS, SASEGT. The CDR3 runs 18 residues. Deletions cut 3 bases from V and 2 bases from J, with 20 bases between. CDR3 sequence (DNA): TGTGCCAGCAGTGACGTCGGGGGCGGGGGACCGACCAAAAACATTCAGTACTTC. Its translation is CASSDVGGGGPTKNIQYF.

The chain's CDR3 is CASSPAGTGVVQPQHF. CDR3 in DNA: TGTGCCAGCTCACCAGCCGGGACAGGGGTCGTTCAGCCCCAGCATTTT. The chain couples TRBV18 to TRBJ1-5, with TRBD1 matching 10 bases. Germline-derived CDR1 and CDR2 are KGHSH and LQKENI. V shed 2 bases and J 6 bases; nucleotides not matched to a gene: 7. This CDR3 has 16 residues.

This clone was found many times. This chain links TRBV12-1 with TRBJ1-1; TRBD1 reflects the table's D call only, with no check against the DNA. TRBV12-1 is a pseudogene. The CDR3 has 12 amino acids. CDR3 loop: CASSWAHTEAFF. The CDR3 DNA reads as TGTGCCAGCAGCTGGGCCCATACTGAAGCTTTCTTT.

The chain carries TRBV6-5 and TRBJ2-1; tentative D call: TRBD2 (6 bases). Trimming shortened V by 0 bases and J by 13 bases, and 13 bases separated the two germline ends. This CDR3 is built from 13 residues. Germline CDR1 and CDR2: MNHEY and SVGAGI. The CDR3 loop reads CASSYSEGGSQFF. CDR3 sequence (DNA): TGTGCCAGCAGTTACTCGGAGGGCGGGTCACAGTTCTTC.

A few counts support this clone. CDR3 in DNA: TGTGCCAGCACCGAATTGACAGATGAAAAACTGTTTTTT. Translating gives CASTELTDEKLFF. The chain recombines TRBV7-9 with TRBJ1-4, with TRBD1 as a possible D gene (5 bases). Per the germline V gene, CDR1 is SEHNR and CDR2 is FQNEAQ (reference sequence). This CDR3 has 13 residues. V shed 7 bases and J shed 6 bases, with 12 bases lying between them. The entire variable domain, with the rest obtained from reference TRBV7-9 and TRBJ1-4, is as follows: DTGVSQNPRHKITKRGQNVTFRCDPISEHNRLYWYRQTLGQGPEFLTYFQNEAQLEKSRLLSDRFSAERPKGSFSTLEIQRTEQGDSAMYLCASTELTDEKLFFGSGTQLSVL.

The genes are TRBV3-1 (or the pseudogene TRBV3-2) and TRBJ2-5; TRBD1 matches 8 bases. Germline V gene lookup returns CDR1 LGHDT and CDR2 YNNKEL (reference sequence). V lost 3 bases to trimming and J lost 4 bases; unmatched junction nucleotides: 7. The CDR3 runs 15 residues. For the CDR3, the DNA is TGTGCCAGCAGCCACAGTGGACAGGGAGGAGAGACCCAGTACTTC. It is translated as CASSHSGQGGETQYF.

This chain joins TRBV28 and TRBJ2-6, with D maybe TRBD1 (6 bases). CDR3 length equals 15 residues. V was pared by 5 bases and J by 2 bases, with 10 bases between. Germline V lookup: CDR1 MDHEN, CDR2 SYDVKM. The CDR3 reads CASSPAGAGANVLTF. The CDR3 nucleotides read TGTGCCAGCAGTCCGGCAGGGGCTGGGGCCAACGTCCTGACTTTC.

The V and J genes are TRBV27 and TRBJ1-3; D unclear. Per germline, CDR1 MNHEY and CDR2 SMNVEV (reference sequence). Trimming left V 3 bases short and J 1 base short, with 16 bases between. This CDR3 is 17 amino acids long. CDR3 bases: TGTGCCAGCAGTTTTTCGGCCGGGATGGCGTCTGGAAACACCATATATTTT. Protein sequence: CASSFSAGMASGNTIYF.